This entry lists 27 T cell receptor beta chains sequenced from one sample in a study of graft-versus-host responses after intestinal transplantation. These receptors are not linked to any known antigen. Here immunoSEQ multiplex PCR was the method, and the copy in TCRdb shows in-frame clones only, minus some. The sample includes roughly 99,000 clones, around 90% of them seen just once. Sample: unstimulated CD8+ T cells sorted from spleen or lymph node cells, taken before transplant. The source is a human donor who was the organ donor for an intestinal transplant.

A remark on this clone: Its ends do not fully match the called genes, so a read error is possible. The chain uses TRBV6-5 and TRBJ2-7; D unclear. Looked up from germline, CDR1 is MNHEY and CDR2 is SVGAGI. The CDR3 length is 13 residues. CDR3 DNA: TGTGCCAGCAGTGACTCACTAATCTACGAGCAGTACTTC. Protein sequence: CASSDSLIYEQYF.

The rearrangement joins TRBV5-4 to TRBJ1-2; D unresolved. Trimming shortened V by 2 bases and J by 4 bases, and 18 bases separated the two germline ends. The CDR3 length is 16 residues. Germline V gene lookup returns CDR1 SGHNT and CDR2 YYREEE (reference sequence). CDR3: CASSFILGAAFYGYTF. CDR3 nucleotide sequence: TGTGCCAGCAGCTTTATTCTAGGAGCTGCATTCTATGGCTACACCTTC.

The DNA for the CDR3 is TGTGCCAGCAGTGATTCGGGTCTCGTCGATAATTCACCCCTCCACTTT. It encodes CASSDSGLVDNSPLHF. The chain is built from TRBV25-1 and TRBJ1-6; no firm D call. Germline V gene sequence: CDR1 MGHDK, CDR2 SYGVNS. Trimming stripped 3 bases from V and 5 bases from J, with 14 bases between. This CDR3 contains 16 residues.

The rearrangement links TRBV18 to TRBJ1-1, with D tentatively TRBD1 (5 bases). V lost 3 bases to trimming and J lost 0 bases, with 14 bases between them. Germline values: CDR1 KGHSH, CDR2 LQKENI. The CDR3 covers 16 residues. In DNA, the CDR3 is TGTGCCAGCTCACCCCTGGGCAGGGCCCTGAACACTGAAGCTTTCTTT. Its protein is CASSPLGRALNTEAFF.

The chain carries TRBV6-4 and TRBJ2-5; a weak D match, TRBD2 (7 bases). The V gene's germline CDR1 is MRHNA and CDR2 SNTAGT. V dropped 2 bases and J dropped 5 bases, with 15 bases sitting between them. The CDR3 length is 15 residues. In nucleotides, the CDR3 is TGTGCCAGCAGTGACAAGGGGGGGGGCACGGAGACCCAGTACTTC. Encoded protein: CASSDKGGGTETQYF.

This chain uses TRBV29-1 with TRBJ2-2, with D uncertain. The V end was cut by 2 bases, the J end by 7 bases, with 11 bases between. The CDR3 sequence is 13 residues long. Germline V gene sequence: CDR1 SQVTM, CDR2 ANQGSEA. DNA of the CDR3: TGCAGCGTTGAATCCGGGTTTGACGGGGAGCTGTTTTTT. Translation gives CSVESGFDGELFF.

The chain joins TRBV19 to TRBJ2-2; D remains unclear. The CDR3 is 13 residues long. With 2 bases removed from V and 6 bases from J, the gap between germline ends came to 7 bases. Looked up from germline, CDR1 is LNHDA and CDR2 is SQIVND (reference sequence). The CDR3: CASSIPSPGELFF. As DNA, the CDR3 is TGTGCCAGTAGTATACCCTCCCCCGGGGAGCTGTTTTTT.

This chain joins TRBV4-1 and TRBJ2-7, with D perhaps matching TRBD2 (5 bases). Per germline, CDR1 MGHRA and CDR2 YSYEKL. The V end was cut by 0 bases, the J end by 7 bases, with 22 bases between. The CDR3 sequence is 17 residues long. The chain's CDR3 is CASSQDLLFLGLWEQYF. DNA for the CDR3: TGCGCCAGCAGCCAAGATCTTCTCTTCCTAGGACTCTGGGAGCAGTACTTC.

This chain joins TRBV7-8 and TRBJ2-1, with 9 positions matching TRBD1. CDR3 length: 19 amino acids. Germline CDR1 and CDR2: SGHVS and FQNEAQ. V shed 1 base and J 9 bases; nucleotides not matched to a gene: 19. The CDR3 region is CASSLVVAFTTGGEGEQFF. In DNA, the CDR3 is TGTGCCAGCAGCTTAGTTGTCGCCTTTACGACAGGGGGAGAGGGTGAGCAGTTCTTC.

The chain couples TRBV27 to TRBJ2-5; D not resolved. The J call may be mistaken, given a closer DNA end match to TRBJ2-7. Germline assignment: CDR1 MNHEY and CDR2 SMNVEV (reference sequence). CDR3 length equals 13 residues. The CDR3 nucleotides read TGTGCCAGCAGCCACGGAGTCTACTACGAGCAGTACTTC. Translating it yields CASSHGVYYEQYF.

The chain joins TRBV28 to TRBJ2-7; D is unclear. CDR3 length equals 12 residues. From germline, CDR1 is MDHEN and CDR2 SYDVKM. V was pared by 6 bases and J by 3 bases, with 9 bases between. This CDR3 reads CASRFRNYEQYF. The CDR3 DNA follows: TGTGCCAGCAGGTTTAGAAACTACGAGCAGTACTTC.

This chain joins TRBV5-4 and TRBJ1-2; D possibly corresponds to TRBD1 (5 bases). This CDR3 spans 13 amino acids. Germline CDR1 reads SGHNT; CDR2 reads YYREEE (reference sequence). Trimming took off 3 bases at V and 2 bases at J, with 8 bases between the two ends. The CDR3, as DNA: TGTGCCAGCAGCTATGGGGGGAACTATGGCTACACCTTC. Its protein is CASSYGGNYGYTF.

Comments on this clone: Distinct nucleotide sequences in the sample also encode this CDR3. V and J are TRBV4-1 and TRBJ2-7; a weak D match, TRBD2 (6 bases). V was cut by 9 bases and J by 0 bases, with 12 bases left in between. The CDR3 has 13 amino acids. Germline lookup yields CDR1 MGHRA and CDR2 YSYEKL. CDR3 coding DNA: TGCGCCAGTTCGACCGGGAGCTCCTACGAGCAGTACTTC. Protein sequence: CASSTGSSYEQYF.

This chain uses TRBV7-9 with TRBJ1-5; D is perhaps TRBD1 (5 bases). The CDR3 contains 12 residues. Trimming removed 3 bases at V and 7 bases at J, with 7 bases between. CDR1 and CDR2 from the germline V gene are SEHNR and FQNEAQ (reference sequence). The CDR3 loop is CASSLWGQPQHF. In DNA, the CDR3 is TGTGCCAGCAGCTTGTGGGGCCAGCCCCAGCATTTT.

The chain combines TRBV7-2 with TRBJ1-2, with D unclear. Between the trimmed V and J ends, which lost 1 base and 4 bases, there was a span of 13 bases. The CDR3 loop spans 15 amino acids. The germline V gene has CDR1 SGHTA and CDR2 FQGNSA. In nucleotides, the CDR3 is TGTGCCAGCAGCTTAGAGAGGCAGCAGATCTATGGCTACACCTTC. This gives the protein CASSLERQQIYGYTF.

The chain joins TRBV10-1 to TRBJ2-5; 7 positions match TRBD2. Germline V CDR1 and CDR2: WNHNN, SYGVQD (reference sequence). The CDR3 loop spans 16 amino acids. V dropped 0 bases and J dropped 0; count of bases not matched to a gene: 4. The CDR3 spells CASSESWGGNQETQYF. The CDR3, as DNA: TGCGCCAGCAGTGAGTCTTGGGGGGGTAACCAAGAGACCCAGTACTTC.

The chain employs TRBV6-1 and TRBJ2-5; 11 bases align to TRBD2. This CDR3 is 15 amino acids long. V was clipped by 6 bases and J by 0 bases; unmatched bases: 3. Germline values: CDR1 MNHNS, CDR2 SASEGT. The CDR3 spells CASRTSGSYQETQYF. In DNA form, the CDR3 reads TGTGCCAGCAGAACTAGCGGGAGTTACCAAGAGACCCAGTACTTC.

The rearrangement joins TRBV14 to TRBJ2-1; 9 nucleotides agree with TRBD2. The CDR3 sequence is 20 residues long. The V segment lost 1 base and the J segment 9 bases; nucleotides outside the gene matches: 22. Germline-derived CDR1 and CDR2 are SGHDN and FVKESK. The CDR3 sequence: CASSQGGHLAGRFDTREQFF. As DNA, the CDR3 is TGTGCCAGCAGCCAAGGGGGTCACCTAGCGGGAAGGTTCGACACACGTGAGCAGTTCTTC.

This clone has more than one count but fewer than ten. This chain joins TRBV30 and TRBJ1-5; D is perhaps TRBD1 (5 bases). The V gene's germline CDR1 is GTSNPN and CDR2 SVGIG (reference sequence). The CDR3 totals 16 residues. The V gene lost 5 bases and the J gene lost 2 bases, with 19 bases spanning the gap. The CDR3 nucleotides are TGTGCCTGGTCGGGCGGGGCCCAAGATGGCAATCAGCCCCAGCATTTT. This sequence encodes CAWSGGAQDGNQPQHF.

The V and J genes are TRBV28 and TRBJ1-4; D uncertain. V lost 1 base to trimming and J lost 4 bases, with 7 bases between them. The CDR3 is 14 residues long. Germline V lookup: CDR1 MDHEN, CDR2 SYDVKM. In nucleotides, the CDR3 is TGTGCCAGCAGTTTATTGGTCGGTAATGAAAAACTGTTTTTT. It translates to CASSLLVGNEKLFF.

The chain employs TRBV6-5 and TRBJ2-7, with 9 nucleotides matching TRBD2. V was pared by 2 bases and J by 3 bases, with 5 bases of the junction left unmatched. CDR3 length: 15 amino acids. Per the germline V gene, CDR1 is MNHEY and CDR2 is SVGAGI. The CDR3, as DNA: TGTGCCAGCAGTTACACCCCTAGCGGGGTCTACGAGCAGTACTTC. This sequence encodes CASSYTPSGVYEQYF.

The rearrangement joins TRBV5-1 to TRBJ1-1, with 8 bases that match TRBD1. The germline gives CDR1 SGHRS, CDR2 YFSETQ. V gave up 4 bases and J gave up 5 bases; unmatched junction bases: 10. The CDR3 has 15 amino acids. CDR3 nucleotide sequence: TGCGCCAGCAGCACCAGGACAGGGTTGGGGACTGAAGCTTTCTTT. Translated, it gives CASSTRTGLGTEAFF.

Only a few counts were recorded for this clone. This rearrangement joins TRBV29-1 to TRBJ1-2, with 7 bases that match TRBD1. CDR1 is SQVTM, CDR2 ANQGSEA, per germline. J gave up 6 bases and V 3 bases, and 7 bases lay outside the gene matches. CDR3 length equals 13 residues. This CDR3 is CSVDGTVEHGYTF. DNA of the CDR3: TGCAGCGTTGACGGGACAGTCGAACATGGCTACACCTTC.

This rearrangement joins TRBV28 to TRBJ1-2, with 9 positions matching TRBD1. Germline V gives CDR1 MDHEN, CDR2 SYDVKM. This CDR3 has 14 residues. The J segment lost 1 base and the V segment lost 10 bases, leaving 7 bases of the junction unmatched. CDR3 sequence reads: CATSETGGNYGYTF. DNA for the CDR3: TGTGCCACCTCTGAGACAGGGGGTAACTATGGCTACACCTTC.

The chain employs TRBV7-9 and TRBJ1-2, with D possibly matching TRBD1 (6 bases). Germline lookup yields CDR1 SEHNR and CDR2 FQNEAQ (reference sequence). This CDR3 has 14 residues. Trimming shortened V by 5 bases and J by 4 bases, and 14 bases separated the two germline ends. For the CDR3, the DNA is TGTGCCAGCAGCCTATATGACAGGATCTATGGCTACACCTTC. As protein: CASSLYDRIYGYTF.

The V and J genes are TRBV7-9 and TRBJ2-2, with 10 bases that match TRBD1. This CDR3 has 15 amino acids. Trimming at V came to 5 bases and at J to 4 bases, leaving 4 bases not matched to a gene. Per germline, CDR1 SEHNR and CDR2 FQNEAQ (reference sequence). CDR3 residues: CASSPGTGATGELFF. DNA of the CDR3: TGTGCCAGCAGCCCTGGGACAGGGGCCACCGGGGAGCTGTTTTTT.

V gene TRBV7-9 combines with J gene TRBJ1-1, with D unresolved. Trimming removed 2 bases from V and 1 base from J, with 2 bases in between. The CDR3 runs 12 residues. Germline values: CDR1 SEHNR, CDR2 FQNEAQ (reference sequence). The CDR3 DNA follows: TGTGCCAGCAGCTTACAGAACACTGAAGCTTTCTTT. Its translation: CASSLQNTEAFF.